This T cell receptor (beta chain) is from a study of PD-1 blockade in classical Hodgkin lymphoma. General observations from the study: The diversity seen at baseline in complete responders resembled that of newly diagnosed patients.

Trimming stripped 1 base from V and 2 bases from J, with 22 bases between. In germline, CDR1 is SGHAT, CDR2 FQNNGV. The CDR3 contains 19 residues. Some clones are missing from TCRdb's copy, which holds only in-frame ones; the method was immunoSEQ multiplex PCR. The repertoire consists of about 24,000 clones, with roughly 86% occurring once and the leading ten covering 22%. Remarks on this clone: The antigen remains undetermined.

Time point reported: cycle 4 day 1 (C4D1), after five to seven weeks of nivolumab. In every patient, relapse followed autologous stem cell transplantation, while exposure to brentuximab vedotin differed. The starting material was peripheral blood mononuclear cells (PBMCs), obtained before the fourth cycle of nivolumab. This chain connects TRBV11-2 to TRBJ2-3; a weak D match, TRBD1 (5 bases). This receptor was taken from a human donor with classical Hodgkin lymphoma. The DNA of the CDR3 is TGTGCCAGCAGCTTAGCTGAGATTGGGCGGCACAGGTCCACAGATACGCAGTATTTT. It codes for CASSLAEIGRHRSTDTQYF.